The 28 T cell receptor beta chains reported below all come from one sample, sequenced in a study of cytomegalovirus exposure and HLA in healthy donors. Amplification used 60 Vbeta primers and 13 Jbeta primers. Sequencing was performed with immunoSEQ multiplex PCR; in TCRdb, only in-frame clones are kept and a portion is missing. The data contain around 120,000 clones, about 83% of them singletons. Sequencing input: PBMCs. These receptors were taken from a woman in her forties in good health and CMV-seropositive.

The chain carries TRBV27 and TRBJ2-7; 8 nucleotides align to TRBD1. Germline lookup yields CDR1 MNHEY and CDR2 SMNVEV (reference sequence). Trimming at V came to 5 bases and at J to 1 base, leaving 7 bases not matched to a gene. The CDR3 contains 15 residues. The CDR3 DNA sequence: TGTGCCAGCAGTCCCAGTAGGGACAGGTCCTACGAGCAGTACTTC. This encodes CASSPSRDRSYEQYF.

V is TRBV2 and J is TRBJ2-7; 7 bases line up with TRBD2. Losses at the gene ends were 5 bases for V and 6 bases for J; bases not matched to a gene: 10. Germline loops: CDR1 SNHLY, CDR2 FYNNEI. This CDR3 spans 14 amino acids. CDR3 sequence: CASSSSGPSGEQYF. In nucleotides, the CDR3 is TGTGCCAGCAGTTCTAGCGGCCCCTCCGGCGAGCAGTACTTC.

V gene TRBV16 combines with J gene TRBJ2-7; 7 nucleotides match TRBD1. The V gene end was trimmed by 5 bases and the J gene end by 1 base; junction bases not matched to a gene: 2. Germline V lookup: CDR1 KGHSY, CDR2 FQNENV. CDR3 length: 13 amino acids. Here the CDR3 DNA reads TGTGCCAGCAGCTGGGGACAGTCCTACGAGCAGTACTTC. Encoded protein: CASSWGQSYEQYF.

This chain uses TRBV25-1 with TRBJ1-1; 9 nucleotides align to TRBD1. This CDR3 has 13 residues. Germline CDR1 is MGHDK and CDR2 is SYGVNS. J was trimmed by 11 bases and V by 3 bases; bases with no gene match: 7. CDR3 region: CASSDQPGTGAFF. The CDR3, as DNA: TGTGCCAGCAGTGACCAGCCCGGGACAGGGGCTTTCTTT. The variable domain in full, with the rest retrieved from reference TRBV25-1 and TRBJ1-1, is EADIYQTPRYLVIGTGKKITLECSQTMGHDKMYWYQQDPGMELHLIHYSYGVNSTEKGDLSSESTVSRIRTEHFPLTLESARPSHTSQYLCASSDQPGTGAFFGQGTRLTVV.

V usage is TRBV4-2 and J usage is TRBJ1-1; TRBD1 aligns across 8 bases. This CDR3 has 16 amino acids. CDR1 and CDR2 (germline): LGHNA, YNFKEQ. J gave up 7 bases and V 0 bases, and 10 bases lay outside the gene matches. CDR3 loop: CASSQDRPGGASEAFF. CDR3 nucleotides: TGTGCCAGCAGCCAAGATAGACCAGGGGGCGCGAGTGAAGCTTTCTTT.

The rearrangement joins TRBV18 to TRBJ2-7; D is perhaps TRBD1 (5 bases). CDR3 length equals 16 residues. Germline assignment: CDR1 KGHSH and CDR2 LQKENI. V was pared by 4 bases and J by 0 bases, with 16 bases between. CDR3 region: CASSRTSGSSSYEQYF. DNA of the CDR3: TGTGCCAGCTCACGCACCTCAGGGTCTAGCTCCTACGAGCAGTACTTC.

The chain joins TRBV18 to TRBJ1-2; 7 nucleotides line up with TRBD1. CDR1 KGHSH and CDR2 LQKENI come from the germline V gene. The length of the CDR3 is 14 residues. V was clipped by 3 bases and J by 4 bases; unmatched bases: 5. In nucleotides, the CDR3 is TGTGCCAGCTCACCCCCGGGACAGTTCTATGGCTACACCTTC. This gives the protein CASSPPGQFYGYTF.

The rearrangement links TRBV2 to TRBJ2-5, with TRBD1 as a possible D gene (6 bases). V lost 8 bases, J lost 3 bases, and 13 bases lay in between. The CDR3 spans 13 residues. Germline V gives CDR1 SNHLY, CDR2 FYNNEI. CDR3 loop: CASPNRDEETQYF. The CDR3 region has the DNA TGTGCCAGCCCAAACAGGGACGAAGAGACCCAGTACTTC.

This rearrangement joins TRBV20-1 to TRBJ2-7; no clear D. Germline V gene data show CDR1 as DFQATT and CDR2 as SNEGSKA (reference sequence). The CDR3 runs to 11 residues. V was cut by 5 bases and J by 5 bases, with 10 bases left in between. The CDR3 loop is CSAQSIHEQYF. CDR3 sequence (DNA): TGCAGTGCTCAGTCCATTCACGAGCAGTACTTC.

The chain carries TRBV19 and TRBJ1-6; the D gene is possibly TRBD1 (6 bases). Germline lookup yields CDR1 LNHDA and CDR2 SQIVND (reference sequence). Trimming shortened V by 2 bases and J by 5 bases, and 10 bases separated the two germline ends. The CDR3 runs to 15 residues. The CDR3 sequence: CASSISRQDNSPLHF. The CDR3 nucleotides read TGTGCCAGTAGTATAAGTCGACAGGATAATTCACCCCTCCACTTT.

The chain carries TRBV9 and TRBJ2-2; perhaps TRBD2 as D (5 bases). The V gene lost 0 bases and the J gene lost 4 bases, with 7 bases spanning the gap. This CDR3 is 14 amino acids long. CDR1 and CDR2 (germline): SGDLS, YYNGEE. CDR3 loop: CASSVAGSTGELFF. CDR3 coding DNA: TGTGCCAGCAGCGTAGCTGGGAGCACCGGGGAGCTGTTTTTT.

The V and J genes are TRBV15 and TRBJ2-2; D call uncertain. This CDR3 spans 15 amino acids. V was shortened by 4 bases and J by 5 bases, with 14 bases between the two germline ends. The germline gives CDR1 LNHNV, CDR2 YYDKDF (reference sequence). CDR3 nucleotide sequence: TGTGCCACCAGCACAGGTGCCCTCGGAACCGGGGAGCTGTTTTTT. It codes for CATSTGALGTGELFF. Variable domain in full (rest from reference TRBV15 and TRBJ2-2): DAMVIQNPRYQVTQFGKPVTLSCSQTLNHNVMYWYQQKSSQAPKLLFHYYDKDFNNEADTPDNFQSRRPNTSFCFLDIRSPGLGDTAMYLCATSTGALGTGELFFGEGSRLTVL.

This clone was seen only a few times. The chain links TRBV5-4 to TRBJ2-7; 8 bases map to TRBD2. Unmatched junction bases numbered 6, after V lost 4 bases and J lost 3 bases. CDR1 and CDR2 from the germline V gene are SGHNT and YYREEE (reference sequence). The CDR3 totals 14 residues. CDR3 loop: CASSPGTRIYEQYF. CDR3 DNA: TGTGCCAGCAGCCCCGGGACTAGGATCTACGAGCAGTACTTC. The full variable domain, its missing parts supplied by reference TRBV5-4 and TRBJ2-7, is ETGVTQSPTHLIKTRGQQVTLRCSSQSGHNTVSWYQQALGQGPQFIFQYYREEENGRGNFPPRFSGLQFPNYSSELNVNALELDDSALYLCASSPGTRIYEQYFGPGTRLTVT.

The CDR3 sequence is CASSPAGLETQYF. The CDR3 DNA sequence: TGCGCCAGCAGCCCGGCCGGACTTGAGACCCAGTACTTC. This sequence joins TRBV5-1 and TRBJ2-5; tentative D call: TRBD2 (5 bases). V was shortened by 4 bases and J by 5 bases, with 12 bases between the two germline ends. The CDR3 has 13 residues. In germline, CDR1 is SGHRS, CDR2 YFSETQ.

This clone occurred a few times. This CDR3 is CASSFGTSSGANVLTF. The CDR3 coding sequence is TGCGCCAGCAGCTTCGGGACTAGTTCTGGGGCCAACGTCCTGACTTTC. This chain connects TRBV5-1 to TRBJ2-6; TRBD2 agrees at 8 bases. Germline CDR1 reads SGHRS; CDR2 reads YFSETQ. Unmatched junction bases numbered 2, after V lost 2 bases and J lost 1 base. This CDR3 has 16 amino acids.

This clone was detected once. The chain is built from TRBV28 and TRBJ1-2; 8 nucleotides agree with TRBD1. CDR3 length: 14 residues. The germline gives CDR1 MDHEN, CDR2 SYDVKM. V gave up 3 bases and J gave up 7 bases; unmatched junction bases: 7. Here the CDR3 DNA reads TGTGCCAGCAGTTTGGTCCAGGGGGCTCTTGGCTACACCTTC. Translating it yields CASSLVQGALGYTF.

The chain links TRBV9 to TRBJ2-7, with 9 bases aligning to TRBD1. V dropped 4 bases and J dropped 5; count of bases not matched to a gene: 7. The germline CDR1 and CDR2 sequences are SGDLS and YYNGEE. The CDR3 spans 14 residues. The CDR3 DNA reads TGTGCCAGCAGCACCCGGGACAGGGACCACGAGCAGTACTTC. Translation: CASSTRDRDHEQYF.

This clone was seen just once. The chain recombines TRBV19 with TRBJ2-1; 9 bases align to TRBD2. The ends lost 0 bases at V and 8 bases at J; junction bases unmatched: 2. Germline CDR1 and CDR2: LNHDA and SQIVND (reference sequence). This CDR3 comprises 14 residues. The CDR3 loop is CASSIDGGRDEQFF. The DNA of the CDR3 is TGTGCCAGTAGTATAGACGGCGGGAGGGATGAGCAGTTCTTC.

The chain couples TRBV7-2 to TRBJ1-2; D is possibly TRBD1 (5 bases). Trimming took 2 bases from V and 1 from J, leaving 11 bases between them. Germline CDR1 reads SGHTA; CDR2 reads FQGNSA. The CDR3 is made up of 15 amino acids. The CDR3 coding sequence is TGTGCCAGCAGCTTAAAGGCAGGGATTAACTATGGCTACACCTTC. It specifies CASSLKAGINYGYTF.

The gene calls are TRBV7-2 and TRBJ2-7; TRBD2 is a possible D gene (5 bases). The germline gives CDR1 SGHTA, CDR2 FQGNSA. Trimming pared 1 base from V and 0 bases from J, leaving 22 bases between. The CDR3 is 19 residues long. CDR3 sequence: CASSLVGPLASGSSYEQYF. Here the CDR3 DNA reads TGTGCCAGCAGCTTAGTTGGCCCCTTGGCAAGCGGCAGCTCCTACGAGCAGTACTTC.

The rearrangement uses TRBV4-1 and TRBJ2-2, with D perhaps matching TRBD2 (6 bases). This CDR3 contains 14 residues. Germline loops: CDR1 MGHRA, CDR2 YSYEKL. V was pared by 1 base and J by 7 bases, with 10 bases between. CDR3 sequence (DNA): TGCGCCAGCAGCCAAGTGGAGGGGAACGGGGAGCTGTTTTTT. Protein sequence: CASSQVEGNGELFF.

The CDR3 is CAISESGTYSNQPQHF. The DNA of the CDR3 is TGTGCCATCAGTGAGTCCGGGACTTATAGCAATCAGCCCCAGCATTTT. The rearrangement links TRBV10-3 to TRBJ1-5; D is perhaps TRBD1 (5 bases). The V end was cut by 0 bases, the J end by 0 bases, with 9 bases between. CDR1 ENHRY and CDR2 SYGVKD come from the germline V gene. The CDR3 runs to 16 residues.

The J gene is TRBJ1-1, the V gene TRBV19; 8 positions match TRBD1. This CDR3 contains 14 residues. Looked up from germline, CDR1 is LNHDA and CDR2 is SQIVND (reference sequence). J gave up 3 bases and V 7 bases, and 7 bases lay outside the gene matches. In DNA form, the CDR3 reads TGTGCCAGTACGGACAGGGTTTTGGACACTGAAGCTTTCTTT. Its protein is CASTDRVLDTEAFF.

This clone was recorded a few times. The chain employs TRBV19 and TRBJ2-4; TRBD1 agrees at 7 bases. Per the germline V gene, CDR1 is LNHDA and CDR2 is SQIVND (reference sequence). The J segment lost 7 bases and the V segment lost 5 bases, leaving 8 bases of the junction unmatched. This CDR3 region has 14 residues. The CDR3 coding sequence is TGTGCCAGTAGTGAAGGGACAGTTTTGAACATTCAGTACTTC. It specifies CASSEGTVLNIQYF.

The chain's CDR3 is CASSLATPRASYEQYF. CDR3 DNA sequence: TGTGCCAGCAGCTTGGCCACCCCCCGCGCATCCTACGAGCAGTACTTC. This chain uses TRBV5-6 with TRBJ2-7, with D hard to call. This CDR3 contains 16 residues. Looked up from germline, CDR1 is SGHDT and CDR2 is YYEEEE. The V end lost 0 bases, the J end lost 1 base, and 14 bases lay between the germline ends.

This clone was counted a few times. The CDR3: CATRTGTSPLHF. The CDR3 nucleotides are TGTGCCACCCGGACAGGGACCTCACCCCTCCACTTT. This chain links TRBV6-5 with TRBJ1-6; 8 bases are a match to TRBD1. In germline, CDR1 is MNHEY, CDR2 SVGAGI. The CDR3 consists of 12 residues. Losses at the gene ends were 10 bases for V and 10 bases for J; bases not matched to a gene: 6.

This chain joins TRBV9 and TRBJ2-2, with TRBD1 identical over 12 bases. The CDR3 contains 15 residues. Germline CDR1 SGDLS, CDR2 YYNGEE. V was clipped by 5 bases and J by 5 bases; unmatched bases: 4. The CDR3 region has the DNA TGTGCCAGCAGTTCGGGACAGGGGGCGACCGGGGAGCTGTTTTTT. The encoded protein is CASSSGQGATGELFF.

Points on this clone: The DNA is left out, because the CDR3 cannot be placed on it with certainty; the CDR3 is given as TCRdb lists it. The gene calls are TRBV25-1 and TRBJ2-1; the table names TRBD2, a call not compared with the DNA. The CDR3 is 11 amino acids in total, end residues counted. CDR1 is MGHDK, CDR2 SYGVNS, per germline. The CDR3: CASSSSDEQFF.